The 24 T cell receptor beta chains below come from one sample, sequenced in a study of T cell repertoires in cytomegalovirus infection. TCRdb reprocessed the reads with MiXCR, giving one entry per CDR3 protein. This table has roughly 170,000 distinct CDR3 sequences, about a fifth appearing once. No antigen is known for these receptors. The input for sequencing was CD8+ T cells from cultured PBMCs, taken from culture after CMV antigen stimulation. Receptor source: a human donor in good health (CMV status not recorded). Some clones in this sample may be carry-over from other donors' samples.

This clonotype was observed at least ten times. The chain employs TRBV7-8 and TRBJ1-5; TRBD1 matches 11 bases. The CDR3 runs 16 residues. V shed 5 bases, J shed 6 bases, and the junction held 9 bases outside the gene matches. Germline V gives CDR1 SGHVS, CDR2 FQNEAQ. This CDR3 is CASSKDRGRWGQPQHF. The CDR3 DNA follows: TGTGCCAGCAGCAAGGACAGGGGGCGGTGGGGTCAGCCCCAGCATTTT.

The CDR3 region has the DNA TGTGCCAGCAGTTCAAGCGGGGGGGCAAATGAGCAGTTCTTC. Translated, it gives CASSSSGGANEQFF. V gene TRBV6-5 combines with J gene TRBJ2-1; TRBD2 agrees at 10 bases. This CDR3 is built from 14 residues. V shed 4 bases and J 7 bases; nucleotides not matched to a gene: 4. Germline CDR1 reads MNHEY; CDR2 reads SVGAGI.

The V and J genes are TRBV6-1 and TRBJ1-1; D is unclear. The CDR3 loop spans 15 amino acids. The V gene lost 4 bases and the J gene lost 1 base, with 13 bases spanning the gap. The germline V gene encodes CDR1 MNHNS and CDR2 SASEGT. The CDR3 sequence is CASSGRNRPNTEAFF. The CDR3 DNA reads as TGTGCCAGCAGTGGCCGAAATAGGCCGAACACTGAAGCTTTCTTT.

The chain links TRBV7-2 to TRBJ2-3; 7 nucleotides match TRBD2. This CDR3 comprises 16 residues. Germline CDR1 and CDR2: SGHTA and FQGNSA. J was trimmed by 1 base and V by 5 bases; bases with no gene match: 9. This CDR3 reads CASSPRASGGTDTQYF. The CDR3, as DNA: TGTGCCAGCAGCCCAAGAGCCAGCGGGGGCACAGATACGCAGTATTTT.

This clonotype was counted between two and nine times. One end of the junction is discordant with germline, which a read error may explain. The chain employs TRBV2 and TRBJ1-1; 8 nucleotides match TRBD1. In germline, CDR1 is SNHLY, CDR2 FYNNEI. This CDR3 region has 14 residues. CDR3 DNA: TGTGCCATGGCGGACAGGGACTCGAACACTGAAGCTTACTTT. Its translation: CAMADRDSNTEAYF.

This clonotype was counted only a few times. This rearrangement joins TRBV27 to TRBJ2-7, with D possibly being TRBD2 (6 bases). Trimming took 6 bases from V and 6 from J, leaving 27 bases between them. Germline V gene sequence: CDR1 MNHEY, CDR2 SMNVEV (reference sequence). The CDR3 length is 17 residues. The CDR3 DNA reads TGTGCCAGCAGGAAACGGGGAGGAACTAGAATCCTGGGCGAGCAGTACTTC. Amino acids: CASRKRGGTRILGEQYF.

This clonotype has more than one count but fewer than ten. V usage is TRBV19 and J usage is TRBJ1-5, with TRBD1 identical over 8 bases. Trimming removed 5 bases from V and 6 bases from J; junction bases left unmatched: 9. The germline gives CDR1 LNHDA, CDR2 SQIVND (reference sequence). This CDR3 spans 15 amino acids. DNA of the CDR3: TGTGCCAGTAGTCCCTACGGACAGGGCAGTCAGCCCCAGCATTTT. This encodes CASSPYGQGSQPQHF.

CDR3 nucleotide sequence: TGTGCCAGCAGCCCCTCCTTACAGGTCAATCAGCCCCAGCATTTT. This translates into CASSPSLQVNQPQHF. This chain uses TRBV7-2 with TRBJ1-5; perhaps TRBD1 as D (5 bases). Deletions cut 5 bases from V and 3 bases from J, with 14 bases between. The CDR3 consists of 15 residues. In germline, CDR1 is SGHTA, CDR2 FQGNSA.

Remarks on this clonotype: A read error may explain this, as a much larger clone is one base away. The chain links TRBV12-3 or TRBV12-4 to TRBJ1-1, with D possibly matching TRBD1 (5 bases). V dropped 3 bases and J dropped 7 bases, with 18 bases sitting between them. This CDR3 is built from 15 residues. CDR3 sequence (DNA): TGTGCCAGCAGTTTTTGGGCTCAGGGCAAAAATGAAGCTTTCTTT. It is translated as CASSFWAQGKNEAFF.

This clonotype turned up a few times. The chain is built from TRBV12-3 or TRBV12-4 and TRBJ2-3; D is unclear. V shed 2 bases and J shed 6 bases, with 6 bases lying between them. The CDR3 covers 12 residues. The DNA of the CDR3 is TGTGCCAGCAGTTTACGGCGGGATACGCAGTATTTT. Translated: CASSLRRDTQYF.

This clonotype turned up a few times. The chain combines TRBV9 with TRBJ1-1; 7 bases fit TRBD1. With V trimmed by 4 bases and J by 6 bases, 6 bases remained unmatched. The CDR3 extends over 13 amino acids. From germline, CDR1 is SGDLS and CDR2 YYNGEE. In DNA form, the CDR3 reads TGTGCCAGCAGCCCCAGGGGGGGCCCTGAAGCTTTCTTT. It translates to CASSPRGGPEAFF. The whole variable domain, remainder taken from reference TRBV9 and TRBJ1-1, is DSGVTQTPKHLITATGQRVTLRCSPRSGDLSVYWYQQSLDQGLQFLIQYYNGEERAKGNILERFSAQQFPDLHSELNLSSLELGDSALYFCASSPRGGPEAFFGQGTRLTVV.

CDR3 nucleotides: TGTGCCAGCAGTTACGTCGCAGCAAATGAAAAACTGTTTTTT. Translated: CASSYVAANEKLFF. This chain joins TRBV6-6 and TRBJ1-4, with unresolved D. V lost 2 bases to trimming and J lost 5 bases, with 9 bases between them. This CDR3 region has 14 residues. Germline V gene sequence: CDR1 MNHNY, CDR2 SVGAGI (reference sequence).

This clonotype rates as medium-sized. V usage is TRBV7-9 and J usage is TRBJ1-3; weak D call: TRBD1 (5 bases). Trimming took 2 bases from V and 2 from J, leaving 13 bases between them. CDR1 and CDR2 (germline): SEHNR, FQNEAQ (reference sequence). The CDR3 loop spans 16 amino acids. The CDR3 DNA reads TGTGCCAGCAGCTTAAGTGGGGGGAGAACTGGAAACACCATATATTTT. This sequence encodes CASSLSGGRTGNTIYF. The full variable domain, rest sourced from reference TRBV7-9 and TRBJ1-3, is DTGVSQNPRHKITKRGQNVTFRCDPISEHNRLYWYRQTLGQGPEFLTYFQNEAQLEKSRLLSDRFSAERPKGSFSTLEIQRTEQGDSAMYLCASSLSGGRTGNTIYFGEGSWLTVV.

The chain has TRBV7-6 and TRBJ1-4, with a possible D match to TRBD1 (6 bases). Trimming stripped 2 bases from V and 8 bases from J, with 15 bases between. The CDR3 is made up of 15 amino acids. Per the germline V gene, CDR1 is SGHVS and CDR2 is FNYEAQ. CDR3: CASSLPLGGQEKLFF. The DNA for the CDR3 is TGTGCCAGCAGCTTACCGTTGGGGGGCCAGGAAAAACTGTTTTTT.

The chain recombines TRBV14 with TRBJ2-7, with D perhaps matching TRBD1 (5 bases). V lost 8 bases to trimming and J lost 3 bases, with 14 bases between them. This CDR3 has 13 amino acids. Germline-derived CDR1 and CDR2 are SGHDN and FVKESK. The CDR3 reads CASAPRGRYEQYF. The CDR3 nucleotides read TGTGCCAGCGCCCCAAGGGGCCGCTACGAGCAGTACTTC.

The rearrangement links TRBV6-5 to TRBJ1-1; tentatively, D is TRBD1 (5 bases). Germline CDR1 is MNHEY and CDR2 is SVGAGI. V lost 3 bases and J 8 bases, leaving 13 bases between the germline ends. CDR3 length: 13 amino acids. The CDR3 sequence: CASSYSGTGEAFF. In DNA, the CDR3 is TGTGCCAGCAGTTATTCCGGGACGGGGGAAGCTTTCTTT.

This chain uses TRBV4-1 with TRBJ1-1; no definite D call. Trimming removed 0 bases from V and 4 bases from J, with 15 bases in between. The CDR3 contains 16 residues. CDR1 is MGHRA and CDR2 is YSYEKL in the germline V gene. CDR3 sequence: CASSQDGSTASTEAFF. The CDR3, as DNA: TGCGCCAGCAGCCAAGATGGTAGTACCGCGAGCACTGAAGCTTTCTTT.

The chain employs TRBV2 and TRBJ2-5, with D perhaps matching TRBD2 (6 bases). This CDR3 spans 16 amino acids. The V gene's germline CDR1 is SNHLY and CDR2 FYNNEI. V was cut by 2 bases and J by 0 bases, with 13 bases left in between. CDR3 sequence (DNA): TGTGCCAGCAGTGAAAAATTCCGGGGGTACCAAGAGACCCAGTACTTC. The encoded protein is CASSEKFRGYQETQYF.

This clonotype was observed a few times. The chain recombines TRBV6-5 with TRBJ1-5; D remains ambiguous. This CDR3 spans 15 amino acids. CDR1 is MNHEY and CDR2 is SVGAGI in the germline V gene. The V end was cut by 6 bases, the J end by 0 bases, with 12 bases between. CDR3 sequence: CASRSGVNSNQPQHF. The CDR3 DNA reads TGTGCCAGCAGGAGTGGGGTAAATAGCAATCAGCCCCAGCATTTT.

This clonotype was recorded a few times. This sequence joins TRBV7-9 and TRBJ1-1; weak D call: TRBD1 (5 bases). The V and J ends lost 5 bases and 6 bases respectively, with 10 bases between them. The CDR3 spans 12 residues. Germline-derived CDR1 and CDR2 are SEHNR and FQNEAQ (reference sequence). The DNA of the CDR3 is TGTGCCAGCAGCATAGGGGTACCTGAAGCTTTCTTT. As protein: CASSIGVPEAFF.

The chain employs TRBV7-3 and TRBJ1-4; tentatively, D is TRBD1 (6 bases). Trimming shortened V by 5 bases and J by 0 bases, and 16 bases separated the two germline ends. Germline CDR1 SGHTA, CDR2 FQGTGA. This CDR3 is built from 17 residues. The CDR3 sequence: CASSLQGPTATNEKLFF. DNA of the CDR3: TGTGCCAGCAGCCTCCAGGGGCCTACTGCAACTAATGAAAAACTGTTTTTT.

V is TRBV6-6 and J is TRBJ1-1, with D unclear. The CDR3 consists of 11 residues. Per the germline V gene, CDR1 is MNHNY and CDR2 is SVGAGI (reference sequence). Deletions cut 8 bases from V and 6 bases from J, with 10 bases between. The CDR3 nucleotides are TGTGCCAGCTCCAACTCAGCTGAAGCTTTCTTT. Protein sequence: CASSNSAEAFF.

This rearrangement joins TRBV11-2 to TRBJ2-7; D unclear. The CDR3 spans 16 residues. Trimming left V 0 bases short and J 5 bases short, with 17 bases between. Per the germline V gene, CDR1 is SGHAT and CDR2 is FQNNGV. In nucleotides, the CDR3 is TGTGCCAGCAGCTTAGATCCGTCGACAATCCCCGACGAGCAGTACTTC. Its translation: CASSLDPSTIPDEQYF.

Remarks on this clonotype: Sequence at one end of the junction differs from germline and may be a read error. The chain carries TRBV6-2 or TRBV6-3 and TRBJ2-7, with 9 bases lining up with TRBD2. There are 14 residues in the CDR3. Germline CDR1 MNHEY, CDR2 SVGEGT. As DNA, the CDR3 is TGTGTCAGCAGTTATAGCGGGGGCTCCTACGAGCAGTACTTC. Its protein product is CVSSYSGGSYEQYF.